This entry lists 20 T cell receptor beta chains sequenced from one sample in a study of blood T cell repertoires in COVID-19. Some clones are missing from TCRdb's copy, which holds only in-frame ones; the method was immunoSEQ multiplex PCR. The table lists 150,000 to 200,000 clones, about 85% of them singletons. Sequencing input: peripheral blood. All receptors derive from a man between 70 and 80 years old with active or convalescent COVID-19.

The chain is built from TRBV7-2 and TRBJ1-5; 9 positions match TRBD1. The length of the CDR3 is 16 residues. Germline V CDR1 and CDR2: SGHTA, FQGNSA. The J segment lost 3 bases and the V segment lost 5 bases, leaving 8 bases of the junction unmatched. DNA of the CDR3: TGTGCCAGCAGCCCGCGGGACAGGGCTTCCAATCAGCCCCAGCATTTT. Its protein product is CASSPRDRASNQPQHF.

This chain links TRBV7-9 with TRBJ1-4, with D uncertain. V was trimmed by 0 bases and J by 7 bases, leaving 9 bases between them. This CDR3 is 14 amino acids long. The germline CDR1 and CDR2 sequences are SEHNR and FQNEAQ (reference sequence). CDR3 residues: CASSLALYPEKLFF. CDR3 DNA: TGTGCCAGCAGCTTAGCTTTATATCCTGAAAAACTGTTTTTT.

This clone was observed a few times. This sequence joins TRBV6-2 or TRBV6-3 and TRBJ1-6; possible D gene TRBD1, 5 bases. Trimming pared 2 bases from V and 7 bases from J, leaving 12 bases between. The length of the CDR3 is 15 residues. CDR1 and CDR2 from the germline V gene are MNHEY and SVGEGT. The chain's CDR3 is CASSYDSYSNSPLHF. CDR3 nucleotide sequence: TGTGCCAGCAGTTACGACAGCTACTCGAATTCACCCCTCCACTTT.

The chain is built from TRBV27 and TRBJ2-1; D may be TRBD1 (6 bases). The CDR3 is made up of 16 amino acids. With 2 bases removed from V and 12 bases from J, the gap between germline ends came to 23 bases. CDR1 and CDR2 (germline): MNHEY, SMNVEV (reference sequence). DNA of the CDR3: TGTGCCAGCAGTTTACGTGGGCCGACAGGCGTTCAGCCGCAGTTCTTC. Translation gives CASSLRGPTGVQPQFF.

This CDR3 is CASSQSTRECAGELFF. The DNA for the CDR3 is TGCGCCAGCAGTCAATCCACCCGCGAGTGCGCCGGGGAGCTGTTTTTT. J is TRBJ2-2 and V is TRBV23-1; D gene unclear. TRBV23-1 is identified as an open reading frame with a role that is uncertain. The CDR3 is 16 amino acids. V was cut by 0 bases and J by 6 bases, with 14 bases left in between.

J is TRBJ1-2 and V is TRBV5-6, with D possibly being TRBD1 (6 bases). The V end was cut by 1 base, the J end by 2 bases, with 6 bases between. Germline V gene sequence: CDR1 SGHDT, CDR2 YYEEEE. The CDR3 sequence is 13 residues long. The CDR3 is CASSLQGNYGYTF. CDR3 nucleotides: TGTGCCAGCAGCTTGCAGGGGAACTATGGCTACACCTTC. The entire variable domain, with the rest obtained from reference TRBV5-6 and TRBJ1-2, is as follows: DAGVTQSPTHLIKTRGQQVTLRCSPKSGHDTVSWYQQALGQGPQFIFQYYEEEERQRGNFPDRFSGHQFPNYSSELNVNALLLGDSALYLCASSLQGNYGYTFGSGTRLTVV.

The chain joins TRBV18 to TRBJ2-7; 7 bases align to TRBD1. Germline V gives CDR1 KGHSH, CDR2 LQKENI. The CDR3 extends over 16 amino acids. V was clipped by 3 bases and J by 3 bases; unmatched bases: 11. The CDR3 is CASSPPGQTRYYEQYF. CDR3 bases: TGTGCCAGCTCACCTCCGGGACAGACCCGCTACTACGAGCAGTACTTC.

This chain joins TRBV29-1 and TRBJ2-3; possible D gene TRBD2, 5 bases. The germline CDR1 and CDR2 sequences are SQVTM and ANQGSEA. The CDR3 is 12 amino acids. Trimming removed 5 bases from V and 0 bases from J, with 6 bases in between. The CDR3 DNA reads as TGCAGCGTTCGGGATAGCACAGATACGCAGTATTTT. Translating gives CSVRDSTDTQYF.

The sample holds one count of this clone. V is TRBV27 and J is TRBJ2-1; 8 positions match TRBD2. V lost 3 bases and J lost 3; bases outside the gene matches: 4. The CDR3 runs to 15 residues. Per germline, CDR1 MNHEY and CDR2 SMNVEV (reference sequence). The chain's CDR3 is CASSLSREVYNEQFF. For the CDR3, the DNA is TGTGCCAGCAGTTTGTCGCGGGAGGTCTACAATGAGCAGTTCTTC.

The rearrangement joins TRBV28 to TRBJ2-1; 7 bases align to TRBD1. Germline lookup yields CDR1 MDHEN and CDR2 SYDVKM. V lost 5 bases and J lost 6; bases outside the gene matches: 7. This CDR3 contains 14 residues. The CDR3 loop is CASSLRQGSNEQFF. In DNA, the CDR3 is TGTGCCAGCAGTCTACGACAGGGAAGCAATGAGCAGTTCTTC. The full variable domain, with the rest looked up from reference TRBV28 and TRBJ2-1, is DVKVTQSSRYLVKRTGEKVFLECVQDMDHENMFWYRQDPGLGLRLIYFSYDVKMKEKGDIPEGYSVSREKKERFSLILESASTNQTSMYLCASSLRQGSNEQFFGPGTRLTVL.

V and J are TRBV12-3 or TRBV12-4 and TRBJ2-1; the D gene is possibly TRBD2 (5 bases). The CDR3 spans 11 residues. With 8 bases removed from V and 4 bases from J, the gap between germline ends came to 6 bases. The CDR3 reads CASGLYNEQFF. In DNA, the CDR3 is TGTGCCAGCGGACTTTACAATGAGCAGTTCTTC.

This chain connects TRBV30 to TRBJ2-2; 8 bases map to TRBD1. The junction had 9 bases not matched to a gene; V was cut back by 2 bases and J by 7 bases. CDR1 is GTSNPN, CDR2 SVGIG, per germline (reference sequence). The CDR3 is made up of 15 amino acids. This CDR3 reads CAWSYPDRENGELFF. The CDR3 DNA reads TGTGCCTGGAGTTATCCGGACAGGGAAAACGGGGAGCTGTTTTTT.

The chain recombines TRBV25-1 with TRBJ2-1, with D possibly matching TRBD1 (5 bases). Trimming took 5 bases from V and 2 from J, leaving 13 bases between them. CDR1 MGHDK and CDR2 SYGVNS come from the germline V gene. The CDR3 contains 15 residues. The CDR3 DNA is TGTGCCAGCAGTTCGGGCCTCAGGGCCTACAATGAGCAGTTCTTC. Encoded protein: CASSSGLRAYNEQFF.

The V and J genes are TRBV28 and TRBJ2-7; D is possibly TRBD2 (7 bases). The CDR3 runs to 14 residues. In germline, CDR1 is MDHEN, CDR2 SYDVKM. Between the trimmed V and J ends, which lost 6 bases and 6 bases, there was a span of 18 bases. The CDR3 here is CASRAAGGLVEQYF. DNA of the CDR3: TGTGCCAGCAGGGCGGCCGGGGGGCTCGTCGAGCAGTACTTC. The full variable domain, rest sourced from reference TRBV28 and TRBJ2-7, is DVKVTQSSRYLVKRTGEKVFLECVQDMDHENMFWYRQDPGLGLRLIYFSYDVKMKEKGDIPEGYSVSREKKERFSLILESASTNQTSMYLCASRAAGGLVEQYFGPGTRLTVT.

The V gene is TRBV5-6, the J gene TRBJ2-7, with a weak D call TRBD1 (6 bases). Germline CDR1 and CDR2: SGHDT and YYEEEE. The CDR3 is 13 amino acids. The V and J ends lost 4 bases and 3 bases respectively, with 11 bases between them. The CDR3 sequence is CASSKGHIYEQYF. DNA of the CDR3: TGTGCCAGCAGCAAGGGACACATCTACGAGCAGTACTTC.

The J gene is TRBJ2-7, the V gene TRBV29-1; 7 bases map to TRBD1. The CDR3 has 11 residues. The ends lost 7 bases at V and 6 bases at J; junction bases unmatched: 6. Germline V gene data show CDR1 as SQVTM and CDR2 as ANQGSEA. This CDR3 is CSARQGGEQYF. The CDR3 DNA follows: TGCAGCGCCCGACAGGGTGGCGAGCAGTACTTC.

The rearrangement links TRBV18 to TRBJ1-2; no reliable D call. With 6 bases removed from V and 3 bases from J, the gap between germline ends came to 20 bases. CDR1 is KGHSH and CDR2 is LQKENI in the germline V gene. CDR3 length: 16 amino acids. The CDR3 here is CASSFRGGPPDYGYTF. The CDR3, as DNA: TGTGCCAGCTCGTTCCGTGGAGGTCCTCCTGACTATGGCTACACCTTC. The complete variable domain, with remaining parts taken from reference TRBV18 and TRBJ1-2, reads NAGVMQNPRHLVRRRGQEARLRCSPMKGHSHVYWYRQLPEEGLKFMVYLQKENIIDESGMPKERFSAEFPKEGPSILRIQQVVRGDSAAYFCASSFRGGPPDYGYTFGSGTRLTVV.

This chain uses TRBV28 with TRBJ1-6; no firm D call. The germline V and J ends were trimmed by 6 bases and 3 bases, with 12 bases remaining between them. The CDR3 contains 15 residues. CDR1 is MDHEN and CDR2 is SYDVKM in the germline V gene. The CDR3 is CASRPGGNYNSPLHF. DNA for the CDR3: TGTGCCAGCAGACCGGGAGGAAACTATAATTCACCCCTCCACTTT.

The CDR3: CASRIGTDYEQYF. CDR3 coding DNA: TGTGCCAGTAGGATCGGCACAGACTACGAGCAGTACTTC. The J gene is TRBJ2-7, the V gene TRBV19; D is undetermined. V shed 6 bases and J shed 3 bases, with 12 bases lying between them. This CDR3 region has 13 residues. CDR1 and CDR2 from the germline V gene are LNHDA and SQIVND (reference sequence).

The V gene is TRBV7-9, the J gene TRBJ2-7; possibly TRBD2 for D (7 bases). Trimming cost V 5 bases and J 2 bases, with 19 bases left between them. The CDR3 spans 16 residues. The germline V gene has CDR1 SEHNR and CDR2 FQNEAQ (reference sequence). CDR3 residues: CASSPPLGGRTYEQYF. DNA for the CDR3: TGTGCCAGCAGCCCCCCCCTCGGGGGGCGTACCTACGAGCAGTACTTC.